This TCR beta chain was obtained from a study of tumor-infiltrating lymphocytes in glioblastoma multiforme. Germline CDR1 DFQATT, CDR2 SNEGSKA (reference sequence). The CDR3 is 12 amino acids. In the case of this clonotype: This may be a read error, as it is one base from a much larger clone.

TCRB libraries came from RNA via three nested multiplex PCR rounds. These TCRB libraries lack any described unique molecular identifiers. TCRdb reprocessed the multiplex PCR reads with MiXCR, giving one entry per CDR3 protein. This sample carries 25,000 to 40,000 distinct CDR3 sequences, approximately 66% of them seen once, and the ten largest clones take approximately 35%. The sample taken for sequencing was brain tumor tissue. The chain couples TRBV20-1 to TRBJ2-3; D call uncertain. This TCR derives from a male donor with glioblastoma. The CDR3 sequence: CGASHAADTQFF. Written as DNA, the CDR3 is TGCGGTGCTAGTCATGCGGCAGATACGCAGTTTTTT.